A selection of T cell receptor beta chains follows, all from one sample in a study of CD8 T cells in ankylosing spondylitis. TCRdb re-analysed the 5' RACE reads in MiXCR, keeping a single row per CDR3 protein. Of about 480,000 distinct CDR3 sequences in the sample, approximately 17% were seen once. Sequences were obtained from blood, either unsorted or a sorted T cell fraction (not recorded which). Receptors were obtained from a male donor with ankylosing spondylitis. Both conserved end residues are part of each CDR3. A D gene is named only where the DNA matches it firmly. Not all rows give a size; the values are once, few, many and, for expanded clones, a class.

D gene: .
clone size: few
J gene: TRBJ1-5
V gene: TRBV12-3/TRBV12-4
CDR3 DNA: TGTGCCAGTGCGGGAGACTCAAGCAATCAGCCCCAGCATTTT
CDR3 protein: CASAGDSSNQPQHF

D gene: .
clone size: .
J gene: TRBJ1-4
V gene: TRBV21-1
CDR3 DNA: TGTGCCAGCACTCAATCGGGAGGGGAAAAACTGTTTTTT
CDR3 protein: CASTQSGGEKLFF

D gene: .
clone size: .
J gene: TRBJ1-5
V gene: TRBV7-9
CDR3 DNA: TGTGCCAGCAGCATCCGGGACTCGGCCCAGCATTTT
CDR3 protein: CASSIRDSAQHF

D gene: .
clone size: few
J gene: TRBJ2-2
V gene: TRBV5-5
CDR3 DNA: TGTGCCAGCAGCTTAGAGGAGAGGAACACCGGGGAGCTGTTTTTT
CDR3 protein: CASSLEERNTGELFF

D gene: .
clone size: few
J gene: TRBJ1-1
V gene: TRBV7-9
CDR3 DNA: TGTGCCAGCAGCGGCCGCCGCGGGGGTACTGAAGCTTTCTTT
CDR3 protein: CASSGRRGGTEAFF

D gene: .
clone size: .
J gene: TRBJ2-3
V gene: TRBV29-1
CDR3 DNA: TGCAGCGTGGACAGCACAGATACGCAGTATTTT
CDR3 protein: CSVDSTDTQYF

D gene: TRBD2
clone size: few
J gene: TRBJ2-7
V gene: TRBV7-9
CDR3 DNA: TGTGCCAGCAGCTTAGTGATATCGGGAGGAGCCTCCTACGAGCAGTACTTC
CDR3 protein: CASSLVISGGASYEQYF

D gene: TRBD1
clone size: many
J gene: TRBJ1-1
V gene: TRBV29-1
CDR3 DNA: TGCAGCGTCGCACAGGGGGCGCTTAACACTGAAGCTTTCTTT
CDR3 protein: CSVAQGALNTEAFF

D gene: .
clone size: many
J gene: TRBJ1-5
V gene: TRBV12-3/TRBV12-4
CDR3 DNA: TGTGCCAGCACCCGGGGGACGCATAGCAATCAGCCCCAGCATTTT
CDR3 protein: CASTRGTHSNQPQHF

D gene: TRBD1
clone size: many
J gene: TRBJ2-1
V gene: TRBV5-1
CDR3 DNA: TGCGCCAGCAGCTCGGGACAGGGGAGTTACAATGAGCAGTTCTTC
CDR3 protein: CASSSGQGSYNEQFF

D gene: .
clone size: few
J gene: TRBJ2-7
V gene: TRBV12-3/TRBV12-4
CDR3 DNA: TGTGCCAGCAGTTTAGAGGGGGGTCGGGCTAGCTACGAGCAGTACTTC
CDR3 protein: CASSLEGGRASYEQYF

D gene: TRBD2
clone size: few
J gene: TRBJ2-1
V gene: TRBV5-1
CDR3 DNA: TGCGCCAGCAGCTTGATGGGACTATCAGACTACAATGAGCAGTTCTTC
CDR3 protein: CASSLMGLSDYNEQFF

D gene: TRBD1
clone size: .
J gene: TRBJ1-6
V gene: TRBV12-5
CDR3 DNA: TGTGCTAGTGGTTTGGTACCGCGGAGAGGGGGCATGGCACCCCTCCACTTT
CDR3 protein: CASGLVPRRGGMAPLHF

D gene: .
clone size: .
J gene: TRBJ1-1
V gene: TRBV7-9
CDR3 DNA: TGTGCCAGCAGCTTAGCAGGGAAAGCTTTCTTT
CDR3 protein: CASSLAGKAFF

D gene: .
clone size: few
J gene: TRBJ2-2
V gene: TRBV11-2
CDR3 DNA: TGTGCCAGCAGATACCCGGGACTGCCGAACACCGGGGAGCTGTTTTTT
CDR3 protein: CASRYPGLPNTGELFF

D gene: TRBD2
clone size: .
J gene: TRBJ2-1
V gene: TRBV5-1
CDR3 DNA: TGCGCCAGCAGCAATGGACTAGCGGGAGGGGGGCAGTTCTTC
CDR3 protein: CASSNGLAGGGQFF

D gene: TRBD1
clone size: few
J gene: TRBJ1-2
V gene: TRBV12-3/TRBV12-4
CDR3 DNA: TGTGCCAGCACCCCGGCGGACAGGCCCTGGGGCTACACCTTC
CDR3 protein: CASTPADRPWGYTF

D gene: .
clone size: .
J gene: TRBJ2-5
V gene: TRBV18
CDR3 DNA: TGTGCCAGCTCACCACCGATAGGAGAGACCCAGTACTTC
CDR3 protein: CASSPPIGETQYF

D gene: .
clone size: .
J gene: TRBJ1-3
V gene: TRBV18
CDR3 DNA: TGTGCCAGCTCACCAGGCGGGGGACGCGCTGGAAACACCATATATTTT
CDR3 protein: CASSPGGGRAGNTIYF

D gene: .
clone size: .
J gene: TRBJ1-2
V gene: TRBV3-1
CDR3 DNA: TGTGCCAGCAGCCTTGCCGGGGGACGGGGTTATGGCTACACCTTC
CDR3 protein: CASSLAGGRGYGYTF

D gene: TRBD1
clone size: few
J gene: TRBJ2-7
V gene: TRBV12-3/TRBV12-4
CDR3 DNA: TGTGCCAGCAGTTTGAGGCAGGGGGCTCGCGAGCAGTACTTC
CDR3 protein: CASSLRQGAREQYF

D gene: .
clone size: many
J gene: TRBJ1-1
V gene: TRBV5-1
CDR3 DNA: TGCGCCAGCAGCTTGTCAACGCAGGGATCCACTGAAGCTTTCTTT
CDR3 protein: CASSLSTQGSTEAFF

D gene: .
clone size: few
J gene: TRBJ1-2
V gene: TRBV7-8
CDR3 DNA: TGTGCCAGCAGCCACGGACTTAAGGGGGGAATAAATATTAACTATGGCTACACCTTC
CDR3 protein: CASSHGLKGGININYGYTF

D gene: TRBD2
clone size: few
J gene: TRBJ2-7
V gene: TRBV5-1
CDR3 DNA: TGCGCCAGCAGCTTGGCGGGGGGGCCTACGCAGCAGTACTTC
CDR3 protein: CASSLAGGPTQQYF

D gene: TRBD2
clone size: .
J gene: TRBJ2-7
V gene: TRBV28
CDR3 DNA: TGTGCCAGCAGCCTAGGACTAGCGGGAGGTCGTAAGGAGCAGTACTTC
CDR3 protein: CASSLGLAGGRKEQYF

D gene: .
clone size: few
J gene: TRBJ1-2
V gene: TRBV7-9
CDR3 DNA: TGTGCCAGCAGCCCAAAGACCGGTGGCTACACCTTC
CDR3 protein: CASSPKTGGYTF

D gene: .
clone size: few
J gene: TRBJ2-6
V gene: TRBV11-2
CDR3 DNA: TGTGCCAGCAGCCCATCCAACTCTGGGGCCAACGTCCTGACTTTC
CDR3 protein: CASSPSNSGANVLTF

D gene: TRBD2
clone size: few
J gene: TRBJ2-3
V gene: TRBV7-2
CDR3 DNA: TGTGCCAGCAGCTTAGCGCGAGCGGGAGGTGGGAATACGCAGTATTTT
CDR3 protein: CASSLARAGGGNTQYF

D gene: .
clone size: .
J gene: TRBJ1-2
V gene: TRBV25-1
CDR3 DNA: TGTGCCAGCAGGGGAGCTCACGGCGGGGTTAACTATGGCTACACCTTC
CDR3 protein: CASRGAHGGVNYGYTF

D gene: .
clone size: .
J gene: TRBJ2-5
V gene: TRBV12-3/TRBV12-4
CDR3 DNA: TGTGCCAGCAGCCACACAGGGACTGGGGAGACCCAGTACTTC
CDR3 protein: CASSHTGTGETQYF

D gene: .
clone size: .
J gene: TRBJ1-1
V gene: TRBV6-6
CDR3 DNA: TGTGCCAGCGGAAGGGGCCCGAACACTGAAGCTTTCTTT
CDR3 protein: CASGRGPNTEAFF

D gene: TRBD1
clone size: many
J gene: TRBJ1-5
V gene: TRBV20-1
CDR3 DNA: TGCAGTGCTAGAGATATGTCGGGACAGGGGGGTCAGCCCCAGCATTTT
CDR3 protein: CSARDMSGQGGQPQHF

D gene: .
clone size: .
J gene: TRBJ2-7
V gene: TRBV7-9
CDR3 DNA: TGTGCCAGCAGCGTTGGACAGAATGATGAAGACTCCGAGCAGTACTTC
CDR3 protein: CASSVGQNDEDSEQYF

D gene: .
clone size: .
J gene: TRBJ1-1
V gene: TRBV5-6
CDR3 DNA: TGTGCCAGCAGCTTGGGGCATAAGGGTACTACTGAAGCTTTCTTT
CDR3 protein: CASSLGHKGTTEAFF

D gene: TRBD1
clone size: few
J gene: TRBJ1-2
V gene: TRBV27
CDR3 DNA: TGTGCCAGCAGTCGACAGGGGGCGCGACGGGGCTACACCTTC
CDR3 protein: CASSRQGARRGYTF

D gene: .
clone size: .
J gene: TRBJ2-2
V gene: TRBV5-5
CDR3 DNA: TGTGCCAGCAGCTGGACGGAGCGACGGACACCGAACACCGGGGAGCTGTTTTTT
CDR3 protein: CASSWTERRTPNTGELFF

D gene: TRBD2
clone size: few
J gene: TRBJ2-1
V gene: TRBV5-1
CDR3 DNA: TGCGCCAGCAGCCGTGGGACTAGAGGATACAATGAGCAGTTCTTC
CDR3 protein: CASSRGTRGYNEQFF

D gene: TRBD1
clone size: few
J gene: TRBJ2-1
V gene: TRBV11-3
CDR3 DNA: TGTGCCAGCAGCTCAGGACAGGACAGTGAGCAGTTCTTC
CDR3 protein: CASSSGQDSEQFF

D gene: .
clone size: .
J gene: TRBJ1-2
V gene: TRBV5-6
CDR3 DNA: TGTGCCAGCAGCCCTCGGGGCAGGACTAACTATGGCTACACCTTC
CDR3 protein: CASSPRGRTNYGYTF

D gene: .
clone size: .
J gene: TRBJ2-3
V gene: TRBV3-1
CDR3 DNA: TGTGCCATCAGCGAAGGGAAGGGGCCTAGCACAGATACGCAGTATTTT
CDR3 protein: CAISEGKGPSTDTQYF

D gene: .
clone size: .
J gene: TRBJ1-3
V gene: TRBV6-1
CDR3 DNA: TGTGCCAGCAGTGAAGCGCCGAGGGGCATTGGGGTAAACACCATATATTTT
CDR3 protein: CASSEAPRGIGVNTIYF

D gene: .
clone size: .
J gene: TRBJ2-1
V gene: TRBV7-6
CDR3 DNA: TGTGCCAGCAGCTTAGAGGACATGAGCTCCTACAATGAGCAGTTCTTC
CDR3 protein: CASSLEDMSSYNEQFF

D gene: .
clone size: .
J gene: TRBJ2-5
V gene: TRBV7-2
CDR3 DNA: TGTGCCAGCAGCCGGGCTGGCAGCAGAGAGACCCAGTACTTC
CDR3 protein: CASSRAGSRETQYF

D gene: TRBD1
clone size: many
J gene: TRBJ2-5
V gene: TRBV29-1
CDR3 DNA: TGCAGCGTTGAAGATTATATTAGTCGACAGGGGGAGACCCAGTACTTC
CDR3 protein: CSVEDYISRQGETQYF

D gene: .
clone size: .
J gene: TRBJ2-1
V gene: TRBV9
CDR3 DNA: TGTGCCAGCAGCGTGGACCCAGGGAATGAGCAGTTCTTC
CDR3 protein: CASSVDPGNEQFF

D gene: TRBD1
clone size: few
J gene: TRBJ1-6
V gene: TRBV2
CDR3 DNA: TGTGCCAGCAGTATCGGACAGGGAAATTCACCCCTCCACTTT
CDR3 protein: CASSIGQGNSPLHF

D gene: TRBD1
clone size: many
J gene: TRBJ2-7
V gene: TRBV5-1
CDR3 DNA: TGCGCCAGCGCCTCCAGTCTTATTTCCGGGACAGTCCAATCCTACGAGCAGTACTTC
CDR3 protein: CASASSLISGTVQSYEQYF

D gene: TRBD2
clone size: .
J gene: TRBJ2-1
V gene: TRBV3-1
CDR3 DNA: TGTGCCAGCAGATCCGGGACTATACACAATGAGCAGTTCTTC
CDR3 protein: CASRSGTIHNEQFF

D gene: .
clone size: .
J gene: TRBJ2-1
V gene: TRBV6-5
CDR3 DNA: TGTGCCAGCAGTTACTGGGGTGAGCAGTTCTTC
CDR3 protein: CASSYWGEQFF

D gene: TRBD1
clone size: few
J gene: TRBJ1-1
V gene: TRBV5-1
CDR3 DNA: TGCGCCAGCAGCCCCCGGACAGGGGGCGGTTGGACTGAAGCTTTCTTT
CDR3 protein: CASSPRTGGGWTEAFF

D gene: TRBD2
clone size: .
J gene: TRBJ2-3
V gene: TRBV3-1
CDR3 DNA: TGTGCCAGCAGCCAAGATGGAGCGGGGGGGTTCACAGATACGCAGTATTTT
CDR3 protein: CASSQDGAGGFTDTQYF

D gene: .
clone size: few
J gene: TRBJ1-1
V gene: TRBV12-3/TRBV12-4
CDR3 DNA: TGTGCCAGCAACCCAGGGAGGAGAGCTGAAGCTTTCTTT
CDR3 protein: CASNPGRRAEAFF

D gene: .
clone size: .
J gene: TRBJ2-3
V gene: TRBV18
CDR3 DNA: TGTGCCAGCTCACCACCTACTATACCAGATACGCAGTATTTT
CDR3 protein: CASSPPTIPDTQYF

D gene: TRBD2
clone size: few
J gene: TRBJ2-3
V gene: TRBV7-9
CDR3 DNA: TGTGCCAGCAGCACCTTAGCGGGGGGTTTTGATACGCAGTATTTT
CDR3 protein: CASSTLAGGFDTQYF

D gene: .
clone size: .
J gene: TRBJ2-7
V gene: TRBV20-1
CDR3 DNA: TGCAGTGCTAGAGACCAACTAGCAAACGAGCAGTACTTC
CDR3 protein: CSARDQLANEQYF